This T cell receptor beta chain derives from a study of T-cell reconstitution after alpha-beta-depleted transplantation in children. J was trimmed by 0 bases and V by 1 base; bases with no gene match: 3. The CDR3 covers 15 residues. Germline CDR1 and CDR2: SQVTM and ANQGSEA. Preparing the TCRbeta library involved the use of unique molecular identifiers. Each CDR3 protein is one row after TCRdb ran MiXCR on the PCR reads. The sample holds about 300,000 distinct CDR3 sequences; over 9% are singletons and the top ten take around 7.6%. This clonotype has at least ten counts. This chain uses TRBV29-1 with TRBJ2-7; 10 bases align to TRBD1. The sequence was obtained from a boy in the first two years of life with acute myeloid leukemia, due to receive a stem cell transplant. Sequencing used PBMCs, obtained before TCRalphabeta/CD19-depleted stem cell transplant. The CDR3 DNA reads TGCAGCGTTGAAGGCAGACAGGGGGCCTCCTACGAGCAGTACTTC. Encoded protein: CSVEGRQGASYEQYF.